Reported below is one TCR beta chain. The target antigen is unknown. Trimming cost V 4 bases and J 6 bases, with 13 bases left between them. The CDR3 consists of 14 residues. Germline lookup yields CDR1 SGHRS and CDR2 YFSETQ. The sample comes from a study of vaccination effects on CD4 cells after COVID-19. Only in-frame clones appear in the TCRdb table, and some are missing; sequencing was by immunoSEQ multiplex PCR. The sample yields 70,000 to 85,000 clones, approximately 82% seen once. Antigen-specific CD4+ T cells were expanded (with viral peptide pools) by the ViraFEST assay ahead of sequencing. Scientists isolated CD4+ T cells after a roughly 10-day culture period ended. Each participant was given two doses of one vaccine (BNT162b2 or mRNA-1273).

This specimen consisted of CD4+ T cells from PBMCs cultured with HCoV-229E spike peptides, obtained after COVID-19 vaccination. The sequence was collected from a human donor who received a COVID-19 vaccine. The J gene is TRBJ1-4, the V gene TRBV5-1; perhaps TRBD1 as D (5 bases). In DNA, the CDR3 is TGCGCCAGCAGCGTATCAGGGATACATGAAAAACTGTTTTTT. Translated: CASSVSGIHEKLFF.